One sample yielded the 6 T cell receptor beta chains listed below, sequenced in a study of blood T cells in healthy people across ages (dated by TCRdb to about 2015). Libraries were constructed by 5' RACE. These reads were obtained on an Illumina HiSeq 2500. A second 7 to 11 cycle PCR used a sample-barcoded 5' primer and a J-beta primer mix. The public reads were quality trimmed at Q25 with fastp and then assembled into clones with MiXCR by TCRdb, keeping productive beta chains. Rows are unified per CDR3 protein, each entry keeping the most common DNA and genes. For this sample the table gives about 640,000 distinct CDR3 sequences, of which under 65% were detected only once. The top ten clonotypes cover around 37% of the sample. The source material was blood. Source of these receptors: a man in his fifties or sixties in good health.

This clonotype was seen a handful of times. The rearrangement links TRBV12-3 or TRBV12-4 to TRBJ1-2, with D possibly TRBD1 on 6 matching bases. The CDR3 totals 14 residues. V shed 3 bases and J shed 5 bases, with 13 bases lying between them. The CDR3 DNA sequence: TGTGCCAGCAGTTTGGTACAGGGATCGTATGGCTACACCTTC. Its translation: CASSLVQGSYGYTF.

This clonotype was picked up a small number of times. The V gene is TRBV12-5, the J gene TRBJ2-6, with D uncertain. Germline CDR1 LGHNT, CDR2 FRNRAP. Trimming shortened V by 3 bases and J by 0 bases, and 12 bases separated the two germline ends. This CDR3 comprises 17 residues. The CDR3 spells CASGFGRPNSGANVLTF. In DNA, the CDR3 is TGTGCTAGTGGTTTTGGCAGGCCCAACTCTGGGGCCAACGTCCTGACTTTC.

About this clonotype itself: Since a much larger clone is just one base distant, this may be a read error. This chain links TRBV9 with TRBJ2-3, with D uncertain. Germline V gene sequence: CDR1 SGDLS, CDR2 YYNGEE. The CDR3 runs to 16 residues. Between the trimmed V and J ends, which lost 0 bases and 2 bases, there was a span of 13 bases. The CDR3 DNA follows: TGTGCCAGCAGCGTAGAGGGTCTAGGAGCCACAGATACGCAGTATTTT. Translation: CASSVEGLGATDTQYF.

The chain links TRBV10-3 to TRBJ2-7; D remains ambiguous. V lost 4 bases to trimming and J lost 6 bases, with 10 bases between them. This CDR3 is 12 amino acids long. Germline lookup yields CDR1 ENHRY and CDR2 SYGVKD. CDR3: CAISAPGREQYF. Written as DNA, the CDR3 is TGTGCCATCAGTGCCCCCGGGCGCGAGCAGTACTTC.

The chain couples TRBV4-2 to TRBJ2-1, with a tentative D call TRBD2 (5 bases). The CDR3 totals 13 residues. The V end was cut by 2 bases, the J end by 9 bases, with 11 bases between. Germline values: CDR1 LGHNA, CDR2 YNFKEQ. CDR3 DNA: TGTGCCAGCAGCCAAACTAGAGTTGGTGAGCAGTTCTTC. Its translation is CASSQTRVGEQFF.

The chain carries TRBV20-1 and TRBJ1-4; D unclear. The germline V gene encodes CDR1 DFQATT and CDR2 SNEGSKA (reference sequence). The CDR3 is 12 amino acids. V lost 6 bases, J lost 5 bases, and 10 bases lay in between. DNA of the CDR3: TGCAGTGCCCCCGCTTGGAATGAAAAACTGTTTTTT. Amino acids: CSAPAWNEKLFF.